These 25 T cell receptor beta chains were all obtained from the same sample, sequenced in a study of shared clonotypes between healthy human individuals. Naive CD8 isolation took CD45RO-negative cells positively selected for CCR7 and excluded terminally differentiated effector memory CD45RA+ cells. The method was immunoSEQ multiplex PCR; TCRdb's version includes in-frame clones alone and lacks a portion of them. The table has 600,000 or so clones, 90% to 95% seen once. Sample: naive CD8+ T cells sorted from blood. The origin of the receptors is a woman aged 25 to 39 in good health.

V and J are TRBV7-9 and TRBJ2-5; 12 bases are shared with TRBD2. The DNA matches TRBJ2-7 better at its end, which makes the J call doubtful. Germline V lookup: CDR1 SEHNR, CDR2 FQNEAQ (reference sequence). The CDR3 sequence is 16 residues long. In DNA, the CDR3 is TGTGCCAGCAGCCCGCGGACTAGCGGGGATATAGGCGAGCAGTACTTC. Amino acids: CASSPRTSGDIGEQYF.

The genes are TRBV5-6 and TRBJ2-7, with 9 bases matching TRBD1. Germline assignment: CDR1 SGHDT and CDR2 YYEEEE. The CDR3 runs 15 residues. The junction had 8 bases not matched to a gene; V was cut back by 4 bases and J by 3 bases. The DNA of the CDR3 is TGTGCCAGCAGCACCCCTAGACAGGGGGTCTACGAGCAGTACTTC. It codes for CASSTPRQGVYEQYF.

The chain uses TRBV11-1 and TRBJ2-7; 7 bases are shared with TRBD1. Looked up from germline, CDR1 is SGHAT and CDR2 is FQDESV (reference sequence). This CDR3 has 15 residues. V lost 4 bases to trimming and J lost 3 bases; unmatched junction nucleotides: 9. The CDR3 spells CASSSWRRQGYEQYF. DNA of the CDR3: TGTGCCAGCAGCTCGTGGAGGCGACAGGGCTACGAGCAGTACTTC.

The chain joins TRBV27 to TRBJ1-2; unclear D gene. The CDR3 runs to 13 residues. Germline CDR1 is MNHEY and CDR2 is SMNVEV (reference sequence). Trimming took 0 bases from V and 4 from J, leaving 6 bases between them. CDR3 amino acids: CASSLSPPYGYTF. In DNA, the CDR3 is TGTGCCAGCAGTTTATCCCCTCCCTATGGCTACACCTTC.

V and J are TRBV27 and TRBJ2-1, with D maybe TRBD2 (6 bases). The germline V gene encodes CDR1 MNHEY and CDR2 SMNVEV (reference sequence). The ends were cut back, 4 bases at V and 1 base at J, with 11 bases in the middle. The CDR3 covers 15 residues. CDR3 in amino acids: CASSWNSGSYNEQFF. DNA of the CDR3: TGTGCCAGCAGTTGGAATAGCGGTTCCTACAATGAGCAGTTCTTC.

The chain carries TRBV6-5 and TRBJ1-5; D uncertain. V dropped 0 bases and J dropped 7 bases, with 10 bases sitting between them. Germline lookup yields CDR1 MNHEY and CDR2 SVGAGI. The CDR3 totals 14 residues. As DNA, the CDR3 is TGTGCCAGCAGTTACTCCCCGGGCGGGCAGCCCCAGCATTTT. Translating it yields CASSYSPGGQPQHF.

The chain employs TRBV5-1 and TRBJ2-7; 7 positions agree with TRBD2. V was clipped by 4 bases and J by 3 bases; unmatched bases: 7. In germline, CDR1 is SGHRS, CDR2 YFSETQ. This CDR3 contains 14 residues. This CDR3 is CASSGEGSYYEQYF. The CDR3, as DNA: TGCGCCAGCAGCGGGGAGGGATCTTACTACGAGCAGTACTTC.

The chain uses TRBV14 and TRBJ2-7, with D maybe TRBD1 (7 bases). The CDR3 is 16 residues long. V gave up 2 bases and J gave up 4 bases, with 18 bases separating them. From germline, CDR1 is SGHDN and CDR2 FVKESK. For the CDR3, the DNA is TGTGCCAGCAGCCAATCCGCGGGCAGGGGGGAGTACGAGCAGTACTTC. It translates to CASSQSAGRGEYEQYF. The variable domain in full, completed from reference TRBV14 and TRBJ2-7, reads EAGVTQFPSHSVIEKGQTVTLRCDPISGHDNLYWYRRVMGKEIKFLLHFVKESKQDESGMPNNRFLAERTGGTYSTLKVQPAELEDSGVYFCASSQSAGRGEYEQYFGPGTRLTVT.

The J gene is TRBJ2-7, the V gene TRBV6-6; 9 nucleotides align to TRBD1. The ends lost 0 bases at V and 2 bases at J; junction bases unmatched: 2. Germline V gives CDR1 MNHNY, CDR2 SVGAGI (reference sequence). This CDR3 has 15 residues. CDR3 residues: CASSYSTGGTYEQYF. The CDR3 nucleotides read TGTGCCAGCAGTTACTCGACAGGGGGAACCTACGAGCAGTACTTC.

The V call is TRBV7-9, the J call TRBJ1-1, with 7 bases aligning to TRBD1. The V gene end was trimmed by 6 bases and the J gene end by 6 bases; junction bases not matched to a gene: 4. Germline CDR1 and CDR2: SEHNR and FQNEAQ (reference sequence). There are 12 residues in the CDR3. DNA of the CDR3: TGTGCCAGCAGTGAAACAGGGGCTGAAGCTTTCTTT. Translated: CASSETGAEAFF. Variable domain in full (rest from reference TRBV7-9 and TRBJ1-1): DTGVSQNPRHKITKRGQNVTFRCDPISEHNRLYWYRQTLGQGPEFLTYFQNEAQLEKSRLLSDRFSAERPKGSFSTLEIQRTEQGDSAMYLCASSETGAEAFFGQGTRLTVV.

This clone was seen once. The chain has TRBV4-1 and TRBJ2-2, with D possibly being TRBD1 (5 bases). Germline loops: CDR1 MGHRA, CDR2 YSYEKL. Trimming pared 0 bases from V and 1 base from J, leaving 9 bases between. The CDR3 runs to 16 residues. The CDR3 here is CASSQDIGQNTGELFF. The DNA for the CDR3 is TGCGCCAGCAGCCAAGATATTGGACAGAACACCGGGGAGCTGTTTTTT.

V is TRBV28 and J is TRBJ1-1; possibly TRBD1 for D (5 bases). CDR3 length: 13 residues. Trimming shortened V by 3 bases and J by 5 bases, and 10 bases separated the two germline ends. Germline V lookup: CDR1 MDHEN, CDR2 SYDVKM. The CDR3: CASSFSGRTEAFF. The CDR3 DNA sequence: TGTGCCAGCAGTTTCTCGGGACGAACTGAAGCTTTCTTT.

In nucleotides, the CDR3 is TGCGCCAGCGGTTCCGGTGTAGGGGGGGTGTGGGAGACCCAGTACTTC. This sequence encodes CASGSGVGGVWETQYF. This chain uses TRBV10-2 with TRBJ2-5; D possibly corresponds to TRBD2 (7 bases). CDR1 is WSHSY and CDR2 is SAAADI in the germline V gene. Trimming took off 8 bases at V and 5 bases at J, with 24 bases between the two ends. The CDR3 consists of 16 residues.

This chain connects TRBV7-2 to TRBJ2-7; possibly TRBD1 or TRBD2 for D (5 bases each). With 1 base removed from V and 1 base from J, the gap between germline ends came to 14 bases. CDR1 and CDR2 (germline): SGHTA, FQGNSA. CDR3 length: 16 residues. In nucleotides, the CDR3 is TGTGCCAGCAGCTTAGTTGGGGCGGGCCGGTCCTACGAGCAGTACTTC. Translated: CASSLVGAGRSYEQYF.

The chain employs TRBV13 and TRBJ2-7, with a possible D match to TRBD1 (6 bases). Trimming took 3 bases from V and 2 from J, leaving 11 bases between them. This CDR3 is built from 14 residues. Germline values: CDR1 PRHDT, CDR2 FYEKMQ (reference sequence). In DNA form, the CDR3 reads TGTGCCAGCAGCTTTGTCGGACAGACCTACGAGCAGTACTTC. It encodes CASSFVGQTYEQYF.

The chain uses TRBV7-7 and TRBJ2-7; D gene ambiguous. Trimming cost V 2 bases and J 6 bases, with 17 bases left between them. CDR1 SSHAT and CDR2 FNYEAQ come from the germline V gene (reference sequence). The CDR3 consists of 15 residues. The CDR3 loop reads CASSLNVNADTEQYF. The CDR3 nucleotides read TGTGCCAGCAGCTTAAATGTCAATGCCGACACCGAGCAGTACTTC.

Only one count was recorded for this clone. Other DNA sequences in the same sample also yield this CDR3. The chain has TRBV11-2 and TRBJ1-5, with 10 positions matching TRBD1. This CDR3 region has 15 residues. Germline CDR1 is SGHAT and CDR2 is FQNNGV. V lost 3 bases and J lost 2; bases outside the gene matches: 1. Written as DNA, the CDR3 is TGTGCCAGCAGCTTGGGGACAGGGGGCAATCAGCCCCAGCATTTT. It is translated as CASSLGTGGNQPQHF.

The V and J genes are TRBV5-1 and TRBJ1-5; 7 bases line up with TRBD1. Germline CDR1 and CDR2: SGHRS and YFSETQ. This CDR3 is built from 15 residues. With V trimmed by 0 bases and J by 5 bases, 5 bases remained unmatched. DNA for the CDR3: TGCGCCAGCAGCTTGGAACAGGGGTTGGATCAGCCCCAGCATTTT. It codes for CASSLEQGLDQPQHF.

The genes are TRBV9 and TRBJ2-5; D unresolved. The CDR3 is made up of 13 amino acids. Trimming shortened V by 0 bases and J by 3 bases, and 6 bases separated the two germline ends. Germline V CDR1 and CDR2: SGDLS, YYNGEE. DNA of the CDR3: TGTGCCAGCAGCGTAGACAAGGAAGAGACCCAGTACTTC. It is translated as CASSVDKEETQYF.

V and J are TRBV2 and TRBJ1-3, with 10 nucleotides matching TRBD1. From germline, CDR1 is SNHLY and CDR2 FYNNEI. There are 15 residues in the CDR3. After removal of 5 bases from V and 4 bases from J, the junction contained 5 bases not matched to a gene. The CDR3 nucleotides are TGTGCCAGCAGTTCCGGGACAGGGGCGGGAAACACCATATATTTT. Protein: CASSSGTGAGNTIYF.

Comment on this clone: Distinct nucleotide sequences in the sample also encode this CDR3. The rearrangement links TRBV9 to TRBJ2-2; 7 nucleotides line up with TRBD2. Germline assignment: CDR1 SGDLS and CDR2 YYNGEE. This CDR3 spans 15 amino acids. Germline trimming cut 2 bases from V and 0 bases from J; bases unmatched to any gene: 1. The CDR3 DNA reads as TGTGCCAGCAGCGTTAGCGGGTCGAACACCGGGGAGCTGTTTTTT. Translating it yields CASSVSGSNTGELFF.

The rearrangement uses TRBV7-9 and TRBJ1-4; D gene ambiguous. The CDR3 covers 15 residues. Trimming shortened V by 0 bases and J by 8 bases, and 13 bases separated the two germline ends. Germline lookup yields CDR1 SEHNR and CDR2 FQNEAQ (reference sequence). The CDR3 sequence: CASSLAIYGVEKLFF. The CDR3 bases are TGTGCCAGCAGCTTAGCCATTTACGGAGTAGAAAAACTGTTTTTT.

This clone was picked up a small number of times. CDR3 bases: TGTGCCAGCAGCTTAGAGGGTTGGGCGGACTACGAGCAGTACTTC. It is translated as CASSLEGWADYEQYF. V usage is TRBV7-9 and J usage is TRBJ2-7; no clear D. This CDR3 has 15 residues. The V end lost 1 base, the J end lost 3 bases, and 13 bases lay between the germline ends. CDR1 is SEHNR, CDR2 FQNEAQ, per germline (reference sequence).

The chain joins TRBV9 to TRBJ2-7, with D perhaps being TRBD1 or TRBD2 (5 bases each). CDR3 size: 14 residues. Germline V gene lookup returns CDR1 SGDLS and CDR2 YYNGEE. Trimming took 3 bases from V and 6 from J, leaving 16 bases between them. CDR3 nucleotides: TGTGCCAGCAGCGCCGGGACGGATCCCTCCGAGCAGTACTTC. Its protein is CASSAGTDPSEQYF.

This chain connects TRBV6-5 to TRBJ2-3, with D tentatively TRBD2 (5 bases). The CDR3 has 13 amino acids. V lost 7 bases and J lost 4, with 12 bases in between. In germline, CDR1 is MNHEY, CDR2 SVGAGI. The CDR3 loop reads CASTLREPDTQYF. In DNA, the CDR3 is TGTGCCAGCACCCTACGGGAACCAGATACGCAGTATTTT.